This entry lists 8 T cell receptor beta chains sequenced from one sample in a study of shared clonotypes between healthy human individuals. TCRdb's table, derived via immunoSEQ multiplex PCR, lists solely in-frame clones and lacks some. The sample shows more than 2 million clones, less than 95% of them seen only once. Naivety among CD8 cells was defined by CD45RO negativity and positive CCR7 selection, thereby excluding terminally differentiated effector memory CD45RA+ cells. Sequencing was performed on naive CD8+ T cells sorted from blood. The receptor set was obtained from a man between 18 and 29 years old in good health.

This clone was seen once. The chain recombines TRBV7-8 with TRBJ1-2, with D possibly TRBD1 on 5 matching bases. Trimming stripped 5 bases from V and 8 bases from J, with 18 bases between. In germline, CDR1 is SGHVS, CDR2 FQNEAQ. The CDR3 loop spans 14 amino acids. CDR3: CASSPPNSGYGYTF. The DNA for the CDR3 is TGTGCCAGCAGCCCACCGAACTCAGGGTACGGCTACACCTTC. Drawing the rest from reference TRBV7-8 and TRBJ1-2, the complete variable domain is GAGVSQSPRYKVAKRGQDVALRCDPISGHVSLFWYQQALGQGPEFLTYFQNEAQLDKSGLPSDRFFAERPEGSVSTLKIQRTQQEDSAVYLCASSPPNSGYGYTFGSGTRLTVV.

The chain joins TRBV7-2 to TRBJ2-1, with 12 nucleotides matching TRBD2. After removal of 1 base from V and 7 bases from J, the junction contained 5 bases not matched to a gene. This CDR3 comprises 16 residues. CDR1 and CDR2 from the germline V gene are SGHTA and FQGNSA. The CDR3 spells CASSLGPSGRANEQFF. In DNA, the CDR3 is TGTGCCAGCAGCTTAGGTCCTAGCGGGAGGGCGAATGAGCAGTTCTTC.

J is TRBJ1-1 and V is TRBV7-9; D possibly corresponds to TRBD1 (6 bases). The CDR3 sequence is 15 residues long. The V gene lost 3 bases and the J gene lost 1 base, with 12 bases spanning the gap. Germline V gene sequence: CDR1 SEHNR, CDR2 FQNEAQ (reference sequence). The CDR3 sequence: CASSFLQGANTEAFF. DNA of the CDR3: TGTGCCAGCAGCTTCTTACAGGGCGCGAACACTGAAGCTTTCTTT.

The chain's CDR3 is CASSPPGLASYNEQFF. DNA for the CDR3: TGTGCCAGCAGTCCACCGGGACTAGCCTCCTACAATGAGCAGTTCTTC. This chain connects TRBV13 to TRBJ2-1; 9 nucleotides agree with TRBD2. The CDR3 sequence is 16 residues long. J was trimmed by 0 bases and V by 6 bases; bases with no gene match: 6. Germline V gives CDR1 PRHDT, CDR2 FYEKMQ (reference sequence). The variable domain in full, with the rest retrieved from reference TRBV13 and TRBJ2-1, is AAGVIQSPRHLIKEKRETATLKCYPIPRHDTVYWYQQGPGQDPQFLISFYEKMQSDKGSIPDRFSAQQFSDYHSELNMSSLELGDSALYFCASSPPGLASYNEQFFGPGTRLTVL.

The rearrangement links TRBV11-3 to TRBJ1-2; the D gene is possibly TRBD1 (5 bases). The CDR3 runs 14 residues. The germline V gene encodes CDR1 SGHNT and CDR2 YENEEA. V lost 8 bases and J 5 bases, leaving 18 bases between the germline ends. CDR3 in amino acids: CASVAGQGRYGYTF. For the CDR3, the DNA is TGTGCCAGCGTCGCAGGGCAGGGTAGGTATGGCTACACCTTC.

The chain is built from TRBV27 and TRBJ1-1; D might be TRBD1 (5 bases). Germline assignment: CDR1 MNHEY and CDR2 SMNVEV (reference sequence). The CDR3 spans 13 residues. Between the trimmed V and J ends, which lost 6 bases and 3 bases, there was a span of 11 bases. CDR3 in DNA: TGTGCCAGCAGCGGGGGGTTGGACACTGAAGCTTTCTTT. Translation gives CASSGGLDTEAFF.

In regard to this clone: The sample contains more than one DNA sequence encoding this CDR3. The rearrangement links TRBV7-9 to TRBJ2-5, with 7 bases fitting TRBD1. The CDR3 is 13 residues long. V was clipped by 5 bases and J by 3 bases; unmatched bases: 3. Germline V CDR1 and CDR2: SEHNR, FQNEAQ (reference sequence). The chain's CDR3 is CASSPQGEETQYF. DNA for the CDR3: TGTGCCAGCAGCCCGCAGGGGGAAGAGACCCAGTACTTC.

The genes are TRBV4-1 and TRBJ2-2, with a possible D match to TRBD1 (6 bases). CDR1 is MGHRA, CDR2 YSYEKL, per germline. V lost 4 bases and J lost 6, with 18 bases in between. This CDR3 comprises 16 residues. The CDR3 bases are TGCGCCAGCAGCCTATCCGCAGGGGTCGGAGCCGGGGAGCTGTTTTTT. Protein product: CASSLSAGVGAGELFF.